The rows below give T cell receptor beta chains drawn from one sample of a study of metastatic and nonmetastatic thyroid tumors. TCRdb re-called clones via MiXCR from the PCR reads. The sample contains approximately 74,000 clones, more than 13% of which appear only once. Sequencing used blood. These receptors all come from a male donor with papillary thyroid cancer or a benign thyroid nodule (not recorded which). Some clones in this sample may be carry-over from other donors' samples. The CDR3 runs from the conserved cysteine through the conserved F or W.

v_gene,j_gene,CDR3aa
TRBV28,TRBJ2-7,CASSPSDDSWSAYEQYF
TRBV27,TRBJ2-1,CASSLNRRDNEQFF
TRBV27,TRBJ1-6,CASSSGTGGGKSPLHF
TRBV12-3/TRBV12-4,TRBJ2-1,CASSYPAGGRDEQFF
TRBV7-8,TRBJ1-5,CVSSAKGHQPQHF
TRBV11-2,TRBJ2-7,CASSLAVGEQYF
TRBV6-1,TRBJ2-7,CASAPKGSSYDQYF
TRBV6-2/TRBV6-3,TRBJ1-1,CASSYGTFKDTEAFF
TRBV13,TRBJ2-1,CASSQPGLAGKDEQFF
TRBV5-1,TRBJ2-6,CASSLETGEGPGANVLTF
TRBV2,TRBJ1-1,CATGQGRTEAFF
TRBV29-1,TRBJ2-7,CSVARGTGAGEQYF
TRBV28,TRBJ2-1,CASSLGTSGLNEQFF
TRBV11-2,TRBJ2-1,CASSLVGPSGTSGRVHDEQFF
TRBV28,TRBJ2-1,CASSLGSGNEQFF
TRBV9,TRBJ2-5,CASSTRDGQETQYF
TRBV19,TRBJ2-2,CASSRPGLANNGELFF
TRBV7-7,TRBJ2-2,CASSQGLLTGELFF
TRBV7-9,TRBJ1-1,CASRPGGWNTEAFF
TRBV28,TRBJ1-3,CASKDPGNTIYF